The 9 T cell receptor beta chains listed next were all sequenced from one sample in a study of blood T cell repertoires in COVID-19 (TCRdb year 2020). Library prep was done by the immunoSEQ multiplex PCR assay. Imported from immuneACCESS, the table was reduced by TCRdb to in-frame sequences with V and J called. These copies leave out some clones; in studies compared against another copy, an unresolved V gene accounts for under half, and the cause of the remainder is not known. The sample has 100,000 to 120,000 clones on record, 70% to 90% of them singletons. Of the sample, about 5% is held by the ten largest clones. The specimen was peripheral blood. These receptors originate from a human donor in a cohort sampled during active COVID-19.

The table lists this clone with a count of one. CDR3 coding DNA: TGCAGTGTTAGACAGGGAGAATACGAGCAGTACTTC. It specifies CSVRQGEYEQYF. The chain couples TRBV29-1 to TRBJ2-7; TRBD1 aligns across 7 bases. The CDR3 is made up of 12 amino acids. Germline values: CDR1 SQVTM, CDR2 ANQGSEA.

The chain employs TRBV7-2 and TRBJ2-2; 7 bases agree with TRBD2. This CDR3 is 15 amino acids long. V lost 8 bases and J lost 6; bases outside the gene matches: 12. Germline V gene lookup returns CDR1 SGHTA and CDR2 FQGNSA. CDR3 DNA sequence: TGTGCCAGCCAAGGGGAGGGGACCGTTGCCGGGGAGCTGTTTTTT. Amino acids: CASQGEGTVAGELFF.

The J gene is TRBJ2-7, the V gene TRBV5-6; possible D gene TRBD1, 6 bases. Trimming stripped 4 bases from V and 2 bases from J, with 10 bases between. The CDR3 spans 13 residues. Germline V CDR1 and CDR2: SGHDT, YYEEEE. Here the CDR3 DNA reads TGTGCCAGCAGCGTACAGGGTCCCTACGAGCAGTACTTC. It yields the protein CASSVQGPYEQYF.

The CDR3 reads CASSPPGRGSRSSYNEQFF. CDR3 DNA: TGTGCCAGCAGCCCCCCGGGGAGAGGGTCCCGCAGCTCCTACAATGAGCAGTTCTTC. The chain has TRBV7-9 and TRBJ2-1, with D tentatively TRBD2 (5 bases). V lost 5 bases to trimming and J lost 0 bases, with 23 bases between them. CDR3 length: 19 amino acids. Germline lookup yields CDR1 SEHNR and CDR2 FQNEAQ (reference sequence).

This clone showed up just a few times. This chain uses TRBV19 with TRBJ2-7; a weak D match, TRBD2 (7 bases). The V and J ends lost 3 bases and 0 bases respectively, with 15 bases between them. From germline, CDR1 is LNHDA and CDR2 SQIVND (reference sequence). This CDR3 comprises 16 residues. In DNA, the CDR3 is TGTGCCAGTAGTATGTCGGGCGGGGGCCTCTCCTACGAGCAGTACTTC. Amino acids: CASSMSGGGLSYEQYF.

The chain couples TRBV6-5 to TRBJ2-3, with 8 positions matching TRBD2. V was clipped by 6 bases and J by 4 bases; unmatched bases: 9. CDR1 and CDR2 from the germline V gene are MNHEY and SVGAGI. The length of the CDR3 is 15 residues. Here the CDR3 DNA reads TGTGCCAGCAGCCCGTCTACTAGCGGAGCAGATACGCAGTATTTT. Translation: CASSPSTSGADTQYF.

The chain links TRBV19 to TRBJ2-1; 13 bases are a match to TRBD2. J was trimmed by 5 bases and V by 3 bases; bases with no gene match: 4. This CDR3 has 16 amino acids. Germline lookup yields CDR1 LNHDA and CDR2 SQIVND (reference sequence). CDR3 in amino acids: CASSMGLAGPNNEQFF. DNA of the CDR3: TGTGCCAGTAGTATGGGACTAGCGGGACCTAACAATGAGCAGTTCTTC.

This clone was seen just once. The chain carries TRBV24-1 and TRBJ2-1; a possible D gene is TRBD1 (5 bases). Deletions cut 7 bases from V and 3 bases from J, with 9 bases between. The CDR3 consists of 13 residues. Per the germline V gene, CDR1 is KGHDR and CDR2 is SFDVKD. The CDR3 DNA is TGTGCCACCAGGTCGACAGACTACAATGAGCAGTTCTTC. This encodes CATRSTDYNEQFF.

There are a few counts of this clone. The genes are TRBV6-5 and TRBJ2-5; the match to TRBD1 covers 8 bases. CDR1 is MNHEY, CDR2 SVGAGI, per germline. The CDR3 covers 15 residues. V gave up 2 bases and J gave up 5 bases; unmatched junction bases: 7. The CDR3 loop is CASSYETGEWETQYF. The CDR3 coding sequence is TGTGCCAGCAGTTACGAGACAGGGGAGTGGGAGACCCAGTACTTC.